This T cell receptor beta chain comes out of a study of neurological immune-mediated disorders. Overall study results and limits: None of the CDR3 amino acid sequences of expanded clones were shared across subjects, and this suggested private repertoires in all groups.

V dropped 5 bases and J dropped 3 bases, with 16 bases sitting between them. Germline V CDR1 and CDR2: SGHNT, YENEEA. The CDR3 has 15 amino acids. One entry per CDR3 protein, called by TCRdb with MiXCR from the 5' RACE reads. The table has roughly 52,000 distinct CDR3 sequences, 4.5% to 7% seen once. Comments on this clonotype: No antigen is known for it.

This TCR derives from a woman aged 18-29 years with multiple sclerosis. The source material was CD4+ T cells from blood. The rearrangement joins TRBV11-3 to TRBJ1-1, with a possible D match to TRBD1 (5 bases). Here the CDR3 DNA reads TGTGCCAGCAGCACCAGGGCATTTCGAGACACTGAAGCTTTCTTT. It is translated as CASSTRAFRDTEAFF.